This T cell receptor (beta chain) was recovered during a study of cytomegalovirus exposure and HLA in healthy donors. Germline V gives CDR1 MNHEY, CDR2 SMNVEV (reference sequence). Trimming took off 0 bases at V and 9 bases at J, with 18 bases between the two ends. There are 16 residues in the CDR3. Concerning this clone itself: Antigen unknown.

The primer mix had 60 Vbeta and 13 Jbeta primers. Using immunoSEQ multiplex PCR, the repertoire was profiled, and TCRdb retains in-frame clones only, with some absent. The sample yields 200,000 or so clones, about 90% seen once. General study findings and limits: The presence/absence work took it that sequencing depth was about the same across donors. TCR beta sequences numbering about 17,000 were associated with HLA alleles at 0.05 false discovery rate in a later analysis. Most sequenced TCRs were rare (though some public TCRs occurred in many donors). With later analysis, a missense DCLRE1C variant became linked to TCR beta V- and J-gene trimming.

This receptor was identified in a girl in the first two years of life in good health and CMV-seronegative. This chain connects TRBV27 to TRBJ2-1; a possible D gene is TRBD2 (6 bases). Specimen: PBMCs. The CDR3 is CASSLSFGASEIEQFF. CDR3 DNA sequence: TGTGCCAGCAGTTTATCGTTCGGGGCTAGCGAGATTGAGCAGTTCTTC.